This T cell receptor (beta chain) was profiled in a study of T cell clusters in autoimmune cytopenias. TRB amplification used around 270 ng of peripheral blood genomic DNA. Per the germline V gene, CDR1 is MNHNY and CDR2 is SVGAGI (reference sequence). CDR3 length: 13 amino acids. Multiplex touch-down PCR amplified TRB using TRB-A and TRB-B pools in one tube. TCRdb re-called the multiplex PCR reads and catalogs CDR3 proteins one per entry, DNA excluded. The sample is made up of 5,500 to 6,500 distinct CDR3 sequences, and the top ten hold 7.5% to 8% of it. This sample was shared with a second study, whose subject was T cell repertoires in aging, cancer and after chemotherapy.

This clonotype originated in a human donor in good health. The chain couples TRBV6-6 to TRBJ2-1; the TCRdb D gene call, TRBD1, has no DNA to confirm it. Sequencing was done on a sample of peripheral blood. CDR3 region: CASSSGTTNEQFF.